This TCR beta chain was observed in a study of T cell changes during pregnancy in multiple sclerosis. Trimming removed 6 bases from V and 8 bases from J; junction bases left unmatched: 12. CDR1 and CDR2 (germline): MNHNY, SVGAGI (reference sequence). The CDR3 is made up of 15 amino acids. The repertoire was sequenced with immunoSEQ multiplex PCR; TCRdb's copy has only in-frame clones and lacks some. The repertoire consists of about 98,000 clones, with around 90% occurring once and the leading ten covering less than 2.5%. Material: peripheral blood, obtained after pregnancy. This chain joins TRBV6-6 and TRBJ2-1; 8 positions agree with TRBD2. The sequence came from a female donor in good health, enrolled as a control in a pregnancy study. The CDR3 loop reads CASSPPAGGGHEQFF. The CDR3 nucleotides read TGTGCCAGCAGCCCCCCCGCGGGCGGGGGGCATGAGCAGTTCTTC.